This T cell receptor beta chain emerged from a study of response to subunit inactivated influenza vaccine. In this sample, this clonotype turned up a few times. Its specificity is not known. General observations from the study: Authors suggested few new T cells are recruited by each seasonal influenza vaccination.

TCRdb re-called the RT-PCR reads with MiXCR, one entry per CDR3 protein. The sample lists 500,000 to 600,000 distinct CDR3 sequences; about an eighth were seen once. The CDR3 has 15 amino acids. Deletions cut 4 bases from V and 0 bases from J, with 12 bases between. Germline V lookup: CDR1 SGHRS, CDR2 YFSETQ. The chain uses TRBV5-1 and TRBJ2-3, with D possibly matching TRBD1 (6 bases). The clonotype comes from a man in his fifties or sixties who received an inactivated influenza vaccine. The sample was PBMCs from blood, taken roughly 6 weeks after vaccination. The CDR3, as DNA: TGCGCCAGCAGCAGCAGGGGCCAGAGCACAGATACGCAGTATTTT. This sequence encodes CASSSRGQSTDTQYF.